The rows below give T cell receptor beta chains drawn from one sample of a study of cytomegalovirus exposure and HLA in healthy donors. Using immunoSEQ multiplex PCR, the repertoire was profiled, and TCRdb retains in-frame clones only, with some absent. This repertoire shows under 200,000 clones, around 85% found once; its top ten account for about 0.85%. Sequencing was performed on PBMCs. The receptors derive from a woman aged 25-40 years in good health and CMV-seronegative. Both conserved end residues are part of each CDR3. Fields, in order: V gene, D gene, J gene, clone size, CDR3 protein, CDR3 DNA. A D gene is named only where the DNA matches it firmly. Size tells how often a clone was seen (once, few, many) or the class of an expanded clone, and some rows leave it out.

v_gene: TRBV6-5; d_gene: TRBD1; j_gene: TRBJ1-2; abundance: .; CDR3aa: CASRGTGGAPYGYTF; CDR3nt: TGTGCCAGCAGGGGGACAGGGGGCGCTCCTTATGGCTACACCTTC
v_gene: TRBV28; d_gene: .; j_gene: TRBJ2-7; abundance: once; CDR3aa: CASTGPYEQYF; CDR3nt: TGTGCCAGCACAGGGCCCTACGAGCAGTACTTC
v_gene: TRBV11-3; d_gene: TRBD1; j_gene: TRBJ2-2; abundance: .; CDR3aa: CASSPTGGTGELFF; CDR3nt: TGTGCCAGCAGCCCGACAGGGGGGACCGGGGAGCTGTTTTTT
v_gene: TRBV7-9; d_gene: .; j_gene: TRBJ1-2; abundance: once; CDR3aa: CASSPNRQEVTGYTF; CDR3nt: TGTGCCAGCAGCCCCAATAGACAGGAGGTGACTGGCTACACCTTC
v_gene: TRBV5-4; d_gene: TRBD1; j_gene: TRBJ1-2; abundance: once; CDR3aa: CASSLPADRASGYTF; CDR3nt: TGTGCCAGCAGCTTGCCCGCGGACAGGGCTAGTGGCTACACCTTC
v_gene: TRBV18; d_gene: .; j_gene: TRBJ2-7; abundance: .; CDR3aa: CASSPNPTGSRSEQYF; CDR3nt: TGTGCCAGCTCACCAAACCCTACAGGATCGCGTTCCGAGCAGTACTTC
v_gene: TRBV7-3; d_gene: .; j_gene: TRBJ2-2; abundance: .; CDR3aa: CASSLRGGELFF; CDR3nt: TGTGCCAGCAGCTTAAGAGGCGGGGAGCTGTTTTTT
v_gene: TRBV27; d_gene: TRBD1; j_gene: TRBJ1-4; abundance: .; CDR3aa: CASSLYRGGEKLFF; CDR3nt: TGTGCCAGCAGTTTATACAGGGGTGGTGAAAAACTGTTTTTT
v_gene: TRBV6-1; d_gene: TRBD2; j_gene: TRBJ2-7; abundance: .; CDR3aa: CASSAGIAGGLYEQYF; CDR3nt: TGTGCCAGCAGTGCGGGAATAGCGGGGGGACTCTACGAGCAGTACTTC
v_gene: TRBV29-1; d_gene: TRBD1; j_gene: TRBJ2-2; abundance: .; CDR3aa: CSVEARTGGPGELFF; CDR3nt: TGCAGCGTTGAAGCCAGGACAGGGGGCCCCGGGGAGCTGTTTTTT
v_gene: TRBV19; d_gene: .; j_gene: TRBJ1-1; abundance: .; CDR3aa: CASSVDTRGTEAFF; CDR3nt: TGTGCCAGTAGCGTAGACACCCGAGGGACTGAAGCTTTCTTT
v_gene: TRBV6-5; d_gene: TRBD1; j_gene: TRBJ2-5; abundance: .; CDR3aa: CASRGRLGETQYF; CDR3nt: TGTGCCAGTAGGGGGCGATTGGGAGAGACCCAGTACTTC
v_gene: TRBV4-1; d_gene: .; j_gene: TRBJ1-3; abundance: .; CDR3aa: CASSQAAVSTGNTIYF; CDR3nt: TGCGCCAGCAGCCAAGCGGCGGTTAGCACGGGAAACACCATATATTTT
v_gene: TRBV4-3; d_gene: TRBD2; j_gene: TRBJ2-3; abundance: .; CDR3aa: CASSQVTGGTTDTQYF; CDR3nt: TGCGCCAGCAGCCAAGTAACGGGGGGAACCACAGATACGCAGTATTTT
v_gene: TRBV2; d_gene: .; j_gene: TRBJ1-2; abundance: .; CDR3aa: CASRHLREANYGYTF; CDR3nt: TGTGCCAGCAGACACCTCAGGGAGGCTAACTATGGCTACACCTTC
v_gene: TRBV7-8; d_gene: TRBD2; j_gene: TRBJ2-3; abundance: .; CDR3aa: CASSLKGTSGSDTQYF; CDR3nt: TGTGCCAGCAGCCTTAAAGGGACTAGCGGGAGTGATACGCAGTATTTT
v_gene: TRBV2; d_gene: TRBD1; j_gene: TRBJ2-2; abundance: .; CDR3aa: CASRTTGGWAGELFF; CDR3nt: TGTGCCAGCAGGACTACAGGGGGCTGGGCCGGGGAGCTGTTTTTT
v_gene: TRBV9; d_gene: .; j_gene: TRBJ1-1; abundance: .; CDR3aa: CASSVEGGTEAFF; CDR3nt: TGTGCCAGCAGCGTAGAAGGGGGCACTGAAGCTTTCTTT